The clone carrying this T cell receptor beta chain was counted a few times. Its antigen is not identified. This entry is derived from a study of beta chain features in type 1 diabetes. Every bit of the isolated RNA underwent reverse transcription, so sequencing read expressed TCRB transcripts. Repertoires were generated with immunoSEQ multiplex PCR, while TCRdb's copy carries only in-frame clones and drops some. In the table there are around 180,000 clones, 6.5% to 9.5% of which are singletons. Study-wide points: VDJ junctions sequenced from type 1 diabetes patients showed fewer insertions and more deletions. The similarity of naive, central memory and Treg TCRB repertoires appeared greater among patients than among healthy donors. Among all four CD4+ subsets, Type 1 diabetes patients had TCRB CDR3s that were moderately but significantly shorter.

Sorted CD4+ subsets: naive, central memory, regulatory, stem cell-like memory (CD45RO/CCR7/CD25/CD127/CD95/CD27 panel). Germline-derived CDR1 and CDR2 are SGHVS and FNYEAQ. V was clipped by 2 bases and J by 6 bases; unmatched bases: 10. This CDR3 spans 15 amino acids. Sequencing used central memory CD4+ T cells from blood. The rearrangement uses TRBV7-6 and TRBJ2-7; 7 bases are shared with TRBD1. The sequence derives from a woman between 40 and 55 years old with type 1 diabetes. The CDR3 reads CASSLYPTGNGEQYF. CDR3 bases: TGTGCCAGCAGCTTATACCCGACAGGGAACGGCGAGCAGTACTTC.